This TCR beta chain was sequenced during a study of T cell changes during pregnancy in multiple sclerosis. Libraries were prepared by immunoSEQ multiplex PCR; TCRdb keeps only in-frame clonotypes and omits some of them. This sample carries tens of thousands of clones, roughly 91% of them seen once, and the ten largest clones take 1% to 1.5%. Trimming pared 7 bases from V and 0 bases from J, leaving 16 bases between. The CDR3 sequence is 16 residues long. The V gene's germline CDR1 is SNHLY and CDR2 FYNNEI. The TCR originated in a female donor in good health, enrolled as a control in a pregnancy study. The sample in question was peripheral blood, obtained after pregnancy. The V and J genes are TRBV2 and TRBJ1-3, with D possibly matching TRBD1 (6 bases). Here the CDR3 DNA reads TGTGCCAGCAAACGGACAGAAAACTTCTCTGGAAACACCATATATTTT. Its protein product is CASKRTENFSGNTIYF.